The rows below give T cell receptor beta chains drawn from one sample of a study of cytomegalovirus exposure and HLA in healthy donors. Sequenced by immunoSEQ multiplex PCR; TCRdb stores in-frame clones only, minus some. Among some 110,000 clones listed, about 61% were seen once. Sequencing input: PBMCs. These TCRs come from a woman in her 30s in good health and CMV-seronegative. CDR3s leave out the opening cysteine and the closing phenylalanine or tryptophan. Rows give clone size only sometimes, using once, few, many, or a class for an expanded clone.

abundance | j_gene | v_gene | CDR3aa
few | TRBJ1-1 | TRBV18 | ASSPGPLGAEAF
few | TRBJ2-5 | TRBV29-1 | SGHGVAGGAQETQY
few | TRBJ2-2 | TRBV7-9 | ASRSRDSGNTGELF
. | TRBJ1-4 | TRBV4-3 | ASSQDKGRGRDFEKLF
. | TRBJ1-2 | TRBV5-6 | ASSPGNGYT
few | TRBJ2-7 | TRBV4-3 | ASSQDHRQGGHYEQY
. | TRBJ1-1 | TRBV7-3 | ASSPTGMNTEAF
few | TRBJ2-1 | TRBV5-1 | ASSPSGSSYNEQF
few | TRBJ2-5 | TRBV6-5 | ASSAPGRETQY
few | TRBJ2-5 | TRBV2 | ASAAGVWETQY
few | TRBJ2-1 | TRBV6-1 | ASSEAGGSYNEQF
few | TRBJ1-5 | TRBV6-1 | ASSETGNQPQH
. | TRBJ2-7 | TRBV28 | ASSFQKGFPSLSYEQY
. | TRBJ2-7 | TRBV28 | ASSPGQGAEQY
. | TRBJ2-5 | TRBV7-9 | ASRAGLEFQETQY
. | TRBJ2-1 | TRBV28 | ASSLGDREF
. | TRBJ2-7 | TRBV9 | ASSVVRGPSSYEQY
few | TRBJ2-1 | TRBV4-3 | ASSPPSGTSGRSYNEQF
. | TRBJ2-3 | TRBV9 | ASSGSSGRVTDTQY
. | TRBJ2-3 | TRBV10-3 | ATRTSGSTDTQY
few | TRBJ2-1 | TRBV10-3 | AISRVGLAGTNEQF
. | TRBJ1-1 | TRBV11-2 | ASRRTGSTEAF
. | TRBJ2-1 | TRBV11-3 | ASSSLLNEQF
. | TRBJ1-1 | TRBV6-1 | ASSELPGTGNTEAF